The sample holds one count of the clone carrying this TCR beta chain. Clones were sequenced by immunoSEQ multiplex PCR, and TCRdb holds only the in-frame ones, with some missing. Of approximately 150,000 clones in the sample, approximately 72% were seen once. Every patient was affected by relapse after autologous stem cell transplantation, while exposure to brentuximab vedotin was not uniform. The entry originates in a study of PD-1 blockade in classical Hodgkin lymphoma. This sample comprised peripheral blood mononuclear cells (PBMCs), obtained before the second cycle of nivolumab. The receptor was derived from a human donor with classical Hodgkin lymphoma.

CDR3 amino acids: CASSYSMDIDTQYF. The CDR3, as DNA: TGTGCCAGCAGTTACTCGATGGACATAGATACGCAGTATTTT. The chain has TRBV6-6 and TRBJ2-3; maybe TRBD1 (5 bases). From germline, CDR1 is MNHNY and CDR2 SVGAGI (reference sequence). Trimming took 0 bases from V and 5 from J, leaving 9 bases between them. The CDR3 is made up of 14 amino acids.